This TCR beta chain was sequenced in a study of blood T cells in healthy people across ages. Study findings and constraints: There was a strong correlation between TCR beta diversity and naive T cell percentage. The study found more naive CD4+ cells and higher diversity in long-lived than aged donors.

Alongside a J-beta primer mix, a sample-barcoded 5' primer served in a second PCR lasting about 7 to 11 cycles. MiXCR, run by TCRdb on the 5' RACE reads, gives a single entry per CDR3 protein. The table shows 1.2 million to 1.5 million distinct CDR3 sequences, with 59% occurring only once. Notes on this clonotype: Its antigen is unidentified.

The material sequenced was blood. The clonotype comes from a man between 18 and 35 years old in good health.

The CDR3 nucleotides read TGTGCCAGCAGCCGGGTAGGGCGGGGGCCCAACACCGGGGAGCTGTTTTTT. It is translated as CASSRVGRGPNTGELFF. This sequence joins TRBV4-2 and TRBJ2-2; possible D gene TRBD2, 7 bases. Germline CDR1 reads LGHNA; CDR2 reads YNFKEQ. Trimming removed 4 bases from V and 2 bases from J, with 17 bases in between. The CDR3 sequence is 17 residues long.